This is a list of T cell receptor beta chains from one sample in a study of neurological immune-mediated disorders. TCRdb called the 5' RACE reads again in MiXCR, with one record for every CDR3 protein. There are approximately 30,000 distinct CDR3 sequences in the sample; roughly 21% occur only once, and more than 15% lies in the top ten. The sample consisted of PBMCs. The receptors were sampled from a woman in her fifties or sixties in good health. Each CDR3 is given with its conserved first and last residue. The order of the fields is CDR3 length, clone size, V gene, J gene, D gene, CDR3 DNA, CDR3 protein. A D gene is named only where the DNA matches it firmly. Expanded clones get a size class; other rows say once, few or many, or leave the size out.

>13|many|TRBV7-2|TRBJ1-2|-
TGTGCCAGCAGCATGACAGTTCGCTATGGCTACACCTTC
CASSMTVRYGYTF
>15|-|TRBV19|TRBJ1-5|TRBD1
TGTGCCAGTAGTGCCGTCGGGACAGGGGATCAGCCCCAGCATTTT
CASSAVGTGDQPQHF
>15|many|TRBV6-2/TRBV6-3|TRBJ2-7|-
TGTGCCAGCAGTCTCCGGACGCCCCAACCTACGATGGAGTACTTC
CASSLRTPQPTMEYF
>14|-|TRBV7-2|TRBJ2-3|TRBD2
TGTGCCAGCAGCTCCGTACTAGCGAGGTATACTCAGTATTTT
CASSSVLARYTQYF
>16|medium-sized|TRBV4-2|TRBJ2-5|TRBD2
TGTGCCAGCAGCCAAGATCGGACTAGCGGGAGTGAGACCCAGTACTTC
CASSQDRTSGSETQYF
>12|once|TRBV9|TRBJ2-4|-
TGTACCAGCAGCGTCGGCGAAAACATTCATTACTTC
CTSSVGENIHYF
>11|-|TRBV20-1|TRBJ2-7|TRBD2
TGCAGTGCTTCTAGCGGCTACGAGCAGTACTTC
CSASSGYEQYF
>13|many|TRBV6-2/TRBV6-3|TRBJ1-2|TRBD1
TGTGCCAGCAGTGACAGGGTGGTCTATGGCTACACCTTC
CASSDRVVYGYTF
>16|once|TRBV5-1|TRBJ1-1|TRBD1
TGCGCCAGCAGCCCTATAAGACAGGGGGGTAACACTGAAGCTTTCTTT
CASSPIRQGGNTEAFF
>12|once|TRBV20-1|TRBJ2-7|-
TGCAGTGTGCAGGCCCGGGCTCACGAGCAGTACTTC
CSVQARAHEQYF
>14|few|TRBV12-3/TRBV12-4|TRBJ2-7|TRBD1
TGTGCCAGCAGTGTAGGGACAGGGGTTCGGGAGCAGTACTTC
CASSVGTGVREQYF
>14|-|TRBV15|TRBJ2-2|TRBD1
TGTGCCACCAGCGGACAGGGGAACACCGGGGAGCTGTTTTTT
CATSGQGNTGELFF
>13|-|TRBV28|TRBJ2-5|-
TGTGCCAGCAGTTTACGGACGGAAGAGACCCAGTACTTC
CASSLRTEETQYF
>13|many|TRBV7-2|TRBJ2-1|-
TGTGCCAGCAGCTCTTCGGCCTCTAATGAGCAGTTCTTC
CASSSSASNEQFF
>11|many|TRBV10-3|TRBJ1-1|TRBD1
TGTGCCATCAGCGCGACAGGGCCCCCTTTCTTT
CAISATGPPFF
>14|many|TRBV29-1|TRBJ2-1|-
TGCAGCGTTGACAGGGGGGTCTCCTACAATGAGCAGTTCTTC
CSVDRGVSYNEQFF
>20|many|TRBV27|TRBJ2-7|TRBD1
TGTGCCAGCAGTTCCCAACTACGGGACAGGGGTTCTAGACGGTCCTACGAGCAGTACTTC
CASSSQLRDRGSRRSYEQYF
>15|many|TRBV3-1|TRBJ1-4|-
TGTGCCAGCAGCCGGCGGGGGAGCCTTAATGAAAAACTGTTTTTT
CASSRRGSLNEKLFF
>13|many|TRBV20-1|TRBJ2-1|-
TGCAGTGCTAATAGGCGGGACAGAGGGGAGCAGTTCTTC
CSANRRDRGEQFF
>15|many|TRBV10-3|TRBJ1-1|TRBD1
TGTGCCATCAGTGACGTAACAGGGGGGTACACTGAAGCTTTCTTT
CAISDVTGGYTEAFF
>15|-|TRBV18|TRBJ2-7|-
TGTGCCAGCTCACTTCAGGCTTACCAGACCTACGAGCAGTACTTC
CASSLQAYQTYEQYF
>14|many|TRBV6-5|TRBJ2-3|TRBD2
TGTGCCAGCAGTTACGGGGGCGGGGGGGCCCCGCAGTATTTT
CASSYGGGGAPQYF
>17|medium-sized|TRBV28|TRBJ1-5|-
TGTGCCAGCAGTTTATGGACGGGCCCATACGTGGGTCAGCCCCAGCATTTT
CASSLWTGPYVGQPQHF
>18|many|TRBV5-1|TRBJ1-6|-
TGCGCCAGCAGCTGTAAGGCTCTTGCTCCCAGAGTTCGCCCACCCCTCCACTTT
CASSCKALAPRVRPPLHF
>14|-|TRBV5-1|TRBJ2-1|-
TGCGCCAGCAGAATTTCGGAGGGCCGGGGTGAGCAGTTCTTC
CASRISEGRGEQFF
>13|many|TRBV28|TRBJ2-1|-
TGTGCCAGCAGTTTGGACTACCCCAATGAGCAGTTCTTC
CASSLDYPNEQFF
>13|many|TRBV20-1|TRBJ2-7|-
TGCAGTGCTCACGGGCCTAGCTCCTACGAGCAGTACTTC
CSAHGPSSYEQYF
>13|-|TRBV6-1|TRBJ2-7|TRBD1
TGTGCCAGCAGGGGGACAGGGGGTTACGAGCAGTACTTC
CASRGTGGYEQYF
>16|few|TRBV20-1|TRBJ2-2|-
TGCAGTGCTCGTGCGGGGGCGGGGGTATACACCGGGGAGCTGTTTTTT
CSARAGAGVYTGELFF
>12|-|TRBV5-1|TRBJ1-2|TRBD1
TGCGCCAGCAGCCCGGGACAGTATGGCTACACCTTC
CASSPGQYGYTF
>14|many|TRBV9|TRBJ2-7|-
TGTGCCAGCAGCGTTTCCGACCTCTCCTACGAGCAGTACTTC
CASSVSDLSYEQYF
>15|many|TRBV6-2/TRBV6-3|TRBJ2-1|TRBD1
TGTGCCAGCAGCCGTTCACGGACAGGGGAGGATGAGCAGTTCTTC
CASSRSRTGEDEQFF
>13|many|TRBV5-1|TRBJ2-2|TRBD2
TGCGCCAGCCGCGGGAGGAACACCGGGGAGCTGTTTTTT
CASRGRNTGELFF
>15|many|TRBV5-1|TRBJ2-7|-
TGCGCCAGCAGCTTGAATGCAGGGGTAGGCTACGAGCAGTACTTC
CASSLNAGVGYEQYF
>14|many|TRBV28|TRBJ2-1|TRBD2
TGTGCCAGCAGTATGCTAGCGGGATTAGATGAGCAGTTCTTC
CASSMLAGLDEQFF
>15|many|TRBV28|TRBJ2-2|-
TGTGCCAGCACAGCGATTGGGGGTAGCACCGGGGAGCTGTTTTTT
CASTAIGGSTGELFF
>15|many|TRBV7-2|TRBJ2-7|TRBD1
TGTGCCAGCAGCTCATCCGGGACAGGGGTCTACGAGCAGTACTTC
CASSSSGTGVYEQYF
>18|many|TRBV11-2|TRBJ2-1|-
TGTGCCAGCAGTTCTCTCCCGGGGGGCGGGAGTACCTACAATGAGCAGTTCTTC
CASSSLPGGGSTYNEQFF
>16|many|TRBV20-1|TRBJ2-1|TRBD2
TGCAGTGCTAGGGCTAGCGGGGCCGCCTCCTACAATGAGCAGTTCTTC
CSARASGAASYNEQFF
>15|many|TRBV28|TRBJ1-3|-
TGTGCCAGCAGTTTGGTCCCCGGGGCCGGAAACACCATATATTTT
CASSLVPGAGNTIYF
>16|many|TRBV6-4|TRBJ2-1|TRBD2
TGTGCCAGCAGTGCCCTCGGGACTAGCGCCTACAATGAGCAGTTCTTC
CASSALGTSAYNEQFF
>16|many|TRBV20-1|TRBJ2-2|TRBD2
TGCAGTGCTAGGCCGCTAGCGGGCGCGAACACCGGGGAGCTGTTTTTT
CSARPLAGANTGELFF
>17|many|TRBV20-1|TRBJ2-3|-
TGCAGTGCTATTCTCCCATACAAGGGCGGGACCACAGATACGCAGTATTTT
CSAILPYKGGTTDTQYF
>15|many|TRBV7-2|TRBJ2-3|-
TGTGCCAGCAGCTACCCGGGTCTGACGAGGGATACGCAGTATTTT
CASSYPGLTRDTQYF
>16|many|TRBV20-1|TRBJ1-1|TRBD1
TGCAGTGCTAGACCCGGGACAGGGACTATGAACACTGAAGCTTTCTTT
CSARPGTGTMNTEAFF
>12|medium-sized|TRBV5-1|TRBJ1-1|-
TGCGCCAGCAAGCTCGAAGGAACTGAAGCTTTCTTT
CASKLEGTEAFF
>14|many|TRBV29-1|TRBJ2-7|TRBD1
TGCAGCGTTGTAGGGACAGCGAACTCCTACGAGCAGTACTTC
CSVVGTANSYEQYF
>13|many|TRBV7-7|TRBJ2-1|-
TGTGCTAGCAGCTTCGATTCCAGGGGTGAGCAGTTCTTC
CASSFDSRGEQFF
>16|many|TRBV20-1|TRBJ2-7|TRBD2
TGCAGTGCTAGAGGCCTAACTAGCGGGTTCTCCTACGAGCAGTACTTC
CSARGLTSGFSYEQYF
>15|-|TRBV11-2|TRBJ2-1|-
TGTGCCAGCTGCAGGTGGGGTACAGTGGTCAATGAGCAGTTCTTC
CASCRWGTVVNEQFF
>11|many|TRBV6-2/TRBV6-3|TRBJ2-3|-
TGTGCCAGCAGTGTGGGGACGACGGTGTATTTT
CASSVGTTVYF
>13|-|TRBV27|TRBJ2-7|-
TGTGCGAGCAGTTACCGACAGAACTACGAGCAGGACTTC
CASSYRQNYEQDF
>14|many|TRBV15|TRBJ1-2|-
TGTGCCACCAGCAGAGATTGGTGGTCCCTAGGCTACACCTTC
CATSRDWWSLGYTF